This TCR beta chain was obtained from a study of cytotoxic CD8 clonotypes in ibrutinib-treated CLL. Assay: immunoSEQ multiplex PCR; the TCRdb copy retains only in-frame clones and omits some. The sample shows around 140,000 clones, 80% of them seen only once. Germline V CDR1 and CDR2: MDHEN, SYDVKM. The CDR3 consists of 16 residues. V shed 4 bases and J 1 base; nucleotides not matched to a gene: 8. The source material was PBMCs, sampled after 36 months of ibrutinib treatment. This chain uses TRBV28 with TRBJ1-1; 8 nucleotides line up with TRBD1. This TCR derives from a human donor with chronic lymphocytic leukemia. The CDR3 region is CASSSRVQGANTEAFF. CDR3 bases: TGTGCCAGCAGTTCGAGGGTGCAGGGGGCGAACACTGAAGCTTTCTTT. Filled out from reference TRBV28 and TRBJ1-1, the complete variable domain reads DVKVTQSSRYLVKRTGEKVFLECVQDMDHENMFWYRQDPGLGLRLIYFSYDVKMKEKGDIPEGYSVSREKKERFSLILESASTNQTSMYLCASSSRVQGANTEAFFGQGTRLTVV.